A single sample gave rise to the 8 T cell receptor beta chains below, sequenced in a study of blood T cells in healthy people across ages (dated by TCRdb to between 2015 and 2017). Preparation of the library involved 5' RACE. The sequencer was an Illumina HiSeq 2500. The second PCR ran for about 6 to 12 cycles and used a J-beta primer mix along with a sample-barcoded 5' primer. TCRdb reprocessed the public reads (quality trimming at Q25 with fastp, clone calling with MiXCR) and kept in-frame beta chains. Identical CDR3 protein sequences are pooled into one entry, listed with their most common genes and DNA. The sample records about 810,000 distinct CDR3 sequences, under 40% of which are singletons. Around 13% of the sample lies in the top ten. Sample: blood. Source of these receptors: a man aged 18 to 35 in good health.

Ten or more counts support this clonotype. The V call is TRBV9, the J call TRBJ2-1; D is possibly TRBD1 (6 bases). The germline V gene has CDR1 SGDLS and CDR2 YYNGEE. This CDR3 has 11 amino acids. Between the trimmed V and J ends, which lost 4 bases and 13 bases, there was a span of 12 bases. The CDR3 spells CASSNQGTQFF. CDR3 DNA: TGTGCCAGCAGCAATCAGGGGACCCAGTTCTTC.

This clonotype appeared many times. V usage is TRBV10-3 and J usage is TRBJ1-4, with D hard to call. This CDR3 is built from 14 residues. Trimming removed 2 bases from V and 7 bases from J, with 11 bases in between. The V gene's germline CDR1 is ENHRY and CDR2 SYGVKD. CDR3 region: CAISELQRTEKLFF. The DNA for the CDR3 is TGTGCCATCAGTGAGCTACAGAGGACTGAAAAACTGTTTTTT.

There are many counts of this clonotype. V usage is TRBV7-2 and J usage is TRBJ2-3, with unresolved D. The CDR3 consists of 13 residues. V lost 5 bases and J 2 bases, leaving 8 bases between the germline ends. Germline assignment: CDR1 SGHTA and CDR2 FQGNSA. CDR3 nucleotide sequence: TGTGCCAGCAGCCCATTCAACACAGATACGCAGTATTTT. Its protein is CASSPFNTDTQYF.

This clonotype was detected only a few times. This chain joins TRBV18 and TRBJ2-5; D ambiguous. The CDR3 contains 12 residues. Germline CDR1 is KGHSH and CDR2 is LQKENI. V was clipped by 11 bases and J by 2 bases, with 12 bases between them. The CDR3 DNA follows: TGTGCCGCCTCGGAAGGTCAAGAGACCCAGTACTTC. This sequence encodes CAASEGQETQYF. Full variable domain (outside the CDR3, taken from reference TRBV18 and TRBJ2-5): NAGVMQNPRHLVRRRGQEARLRCSPMKGHSHVYWYRQLPEEGLKFMVYLQKENIIDESGMPKERFSAEFPKEGPSILRIQQVVRGDSAAYFCAASEGQETQYFGPGTRLLVL.

J is TRBJ2-7 and V is TRBV7-8; 8 bases map to TRBD2. The V and J ends lost 5 bases and 3 bases, in that order; junction bases with no gene match: 6. CDR1 and CDR2 from the germline V gene are SGHVS and FQNEAQ. The CDR3 consists of 14 residues. The DNA for the CDR3 is TGTGCCAGCAGCAACGGGGGGGGACTCTACGAGCAGTACTTC. It specifies CASSNGGGLYEQYF.

This clonotype was seen ten or more times. The chain joins TRBV4-1 to TRBJ2-3, with TRBD2 as a possible D gene (6 bases). Germline CDR1 is MGHRA and CDR2 is YSYEKL. CDR3 length equals 16 residues. Trimming took off 1 base at V and 1 base at J, with 12 bases between the two ends. The CDR3 here is CASSQVSWGGTDTQYF. CDR3 in DNA: TGCGCCAGCAGCCAAGTATCTTGGGGGGGCACAGATACGCAGTATTTT.

J is TRBJ2-3 and V is TRBV7-3; D is possibly TRBD1 or TRBD2 (5 bases each). The V end was cut by 5 bases, the J end by 4 bases, with 19 bases between. CDR1 is SGHTA and CDR2 is FQGTGA in the germline V gene. There are 16 residues in the CDR3. This CDR3 is CASSLGTQGQSDTQYF. The CDR3 bases are TGTGCCAGCAGCCTAGGGACCCAGGGTCAATCAGATACGCAGTATTTT.

The gene calls are TRBV7-2 and TRBJ1-4; D remains ambiguous. Germline CDR1 SGHTA, CDR2 FQGNSA. The CDR3 totals 13 residues. V shed 5 bases and J shed 8 bases, with 12 bases lying between them. The CDR3, as DNA: TGTGCCAGCAGCGTAGGAGGATGGGAAAAACTGTTTTTT. It yields the protein CASSVGGWEKLFF.